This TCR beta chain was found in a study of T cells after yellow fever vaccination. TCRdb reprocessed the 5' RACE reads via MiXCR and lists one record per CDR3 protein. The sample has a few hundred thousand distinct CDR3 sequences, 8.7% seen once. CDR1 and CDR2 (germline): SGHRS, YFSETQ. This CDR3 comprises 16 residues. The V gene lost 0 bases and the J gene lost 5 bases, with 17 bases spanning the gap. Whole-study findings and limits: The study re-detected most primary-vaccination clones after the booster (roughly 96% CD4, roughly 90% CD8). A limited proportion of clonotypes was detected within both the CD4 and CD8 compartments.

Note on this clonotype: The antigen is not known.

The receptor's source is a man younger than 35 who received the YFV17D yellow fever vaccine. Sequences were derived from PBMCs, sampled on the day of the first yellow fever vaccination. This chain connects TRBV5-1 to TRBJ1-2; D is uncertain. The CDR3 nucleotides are TGCGCCAGCAGCTTGGCCTCAAGAAAAGTGGGGTATGGCTACACCTTC. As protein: CASSLASRKVGYGYTF.